This record looks at one T cell receptor beta chain sequence and its context. Its antigen is undetermined. This entry is derived from a study of blood T cells in healthy people across ages. Study-level findings and limits: Observed TCR beta diversity per million T cells went down as age went up. This fall followed a roughly linear course with age.

Germline V gives CDR1 DFQATT, CDR2 SNEGSKA (reference sequence). With 2 bases clipped from V and 3 bases from J, the junction kept 4 bases outside the gene matches. CDR3 length equals 14 residues. Next came a second PCR, run for about 7 to 12 cycles, which used a sample-barcoded 5' primer along with a J-beta primer mix. TCRdb re-called the 5' RACE reads through MiXCR, storing one row per CDR3 protein. Of 1.6 million or so distinct CDR3 sequences listed, approximately 32% are singletons. This TCR derives from a woman in her 30s in good health. The J gene is TRBJ2-3, the V gene TRBV20-1; the match to TRBD1 covers 8 bases. Sequenced material: blood. The chain's CDR3 is CSARQGALTDTQYF. The DNA for the CDR3 is TGCAGTGCTAGACAGGGGGCTTTGACAGATACGCAGTATTTT.